These T cell receptor beta chains were read from a single sample in a study of response to subunit inactivated influenza vaccine. One entry per CDR3 protein, called by TCRdb with MiXCR from the RT-PCR reads. The sample yields 400,000 to 550,000 distinct CDR3 sequences, around 25% seen once. The sequencing used CD4+ T cells sorted from PBMCs, collected approximately 5 days after vaccination. The receptors were sampled from a man aged 45-65 years who received an inactivated influenza vaccine. Both conserved end residues are part of each CDR3. D genes are given only for firm matches. Only some rows state a clone size, as once, few, many or a class for expanded clones.

TRBV20-1	TRBJ1-3	.	TRBD1	CSARNGQGLTGNTIYF	TGCAGTGCTAGAAATGGACAGGGGTTGACTGGAAACACCATATATTTT
TRBV6-5	TRBJ2-2	.	.	CASSYLNRYREGGGELFF	TGTGCCAGCAGTTACTTAAACCGTTACAGGGAAGGAGGCGGGGAGCTGTTTTTT
TRBV7-2	TRBJ2-3	few	TRBD2	CASSFGTKTDTQYF	TGTGCCAGCAGCTTCGGGACTAAAACAGATACGCAGTATTTT
TRBV20-1	TRBJ2-1	few	.	CSARDGKRVAYNEQFF	TGCAGTGCTAGAGATGGTAAGAGAGTGGCCTACAATGAGCAGTTCTTC
TRBV12-3/TRBV12-4	TRBJ2-7	.	TRBD1	CASRSRQGSHEQYF	TGTGCCAGCAGATCCCGACAGGGATCCCACGAGCAGTACTTC
TRBV11-2	TRBJ2-1	few	TRBD2	CASSLLTSDWYYNEQFF	TGTGCCAGCAGCTTGCTGACTAGCGACTGGTACTACAATGAGCAGTTCTTC
TRBV28	TRBJ2-1	.	TRBD2	CASSFPGGTNEQFF	TGTGCCAGCAGTTTCCCGGGGGGGACCAATGAGCAGTTCTTC
TRBV29-1	TRBJ2-5	many	TRBD2	CSVETSGSGTQYF	TGCAGCGTTGAAACTAGCGGGAGTGGGACCCAGTACTTC
TRBV28	TRBJ1-5	.	TRBD1	CASSGTGLYQPQHF	TGTGCCAGCAGTGGGACAGGGCTGTATCAGCCCCAGCATTTT
TRBV18	TRBJ1-1	.	.	CASSPYTGTNTEAFF	TGTGCCAGCTCACCATATACAGGGACGAACACTGAAGCTTTCTTT
TRBV15	TRBJ2-7	.	TRBD2	CATSPRTSGYEQYF	TGTGCCACCAGTCCAAGGACTAGCGGTTACGAGCAGTACTTC
TRBV11-2	TRBJ2-7	few	.	CASSLERPYEQYF	TGTGCCAGCAGCTTGGAGAGACCCTACGAGCAGTACTTC
TRBV7-2	TRBJ2-2	.	TRBD2	CASSRTSLGGELFF	TGTGCCAGCAGCCGGACTAGCTTGGGCGGGGAGCTGTTTTTT
TRBV20-1	TRBJ2-7	.	.	CSARRPTGIAQYF	TGCAGTGCTAGGCGACCGACGGGTATAGCGCAGTACTTC
TRBV20-1	TRBJ2-1	.	TRBD2	CSARERGYNEQFF	TGCAGTGCTAGGGAGCGGGGCTACAATGAGCAGTTCTTC
TRBV7-6	TRBJ1-1	few	.	CASSLRGYDTEAFF	TGTGCCAGCAGCTTAAGAGGGTATGACACTGAAGCTTTCTTT
TRBV20-1	TRBJ2-1	.	.	CSALPGAHYNEQFF	TGCAGTGCTCTCCCTGGGGCACATTACAATGAGCAGTTCTTC
TRBV29-1	TRBJ1-5	few	.	CSARQGPNQPQHF	TGCAGCGCCCGTCAGGGACCCAATCAGCCCCAGCATTTT
TRBV28	TRBJ2-2	many	TRBD2	CASSFNLGGANTGELFF	TGTGCCAGCAGTTTCAATCTCGGGGGGGCGAACACCGGGGAGCTGTTTTTT
TRBV5-1	TRBJ2-7	.	.	CASSLEGGLYEQYF	TGCGCCAGCAGCTTGGAAGGTGGTCTCTACGAGCAGTACTTC
TRBV28	TRBJ1-2	few	.	CASSSEMLRTTF	TGTGCCAGCAGTTCTGAGATGTTGCGGACAACCTTC
TRBV7-2	TRBJ2-1	few	.	CASSPHRGVEQFF	TGTGCCAGCAGCCCCCATCGTGGCGTAGAGCAGTTCTTC
TRBV3-1	TRBJ2-1	.	.	CASSQDQRNEQFF	TGTGCCAGCAGCCAAGATCAGCGCAATGAGCAGTTCTTC
TRBV6-1	TRBJ2-7	.	TRBD1	CATTRTGSYEQYF	TGTGCCACAACCCGGACAGGCTCCTACGAGCAGTACTTC
TRBV20-1	TRBJ2-5	few	.	CSARGDPASQYF	TGCAGTGCTAGAGGGGACCCAGCTTCCCAGTACTTC
TRBV12-3/TRBV12-4	TRBJ2-5	.	.	CASSLMEGGETQYF	TGTGCCAGCAGTTTAATGGAAGGCGGAGAGACCCAGTACTTC
TRBV7-2	TRBJ2-7	once	TRBD1	CASSVRGQYEQYF	TGTGCCAGCAGCGTCAGGGGGCAGTACGAGCAGTACTTC
TRBV20-1	TRBJ1-2	.	TRBD1	CSARVGRGHGYTF	TGCAGTGCTAGAGTGGGCAGGGGGCATGGCTACACCTTC
TRBV10-2	TRBJ1-1	few	.	CASSEYPGPMNTEAFF	TGCGCCAGCAGTGAGTATCCGGGGCCGATGAACACTGAAGCTTTCTTT
TRBV24-1	TRBJ2-5	.	.	CATSDSQGFQETQYF	TGTGCCACCAGTGATTCCCAGGGGTTCCAAGAGACCCAGTACTTC
TRBV29-1	TRBJ1-2	few	.	CSVGDEPKGYTF	TGCAGCGTTGGGGACGAGCCTAAGGGCTACACCTTC
TRBV5-4	TRBJ1-1	.	.	CASSLRRRNTEAFF	TGTGCCAGCAGCCTCAGGCGGCGGAACACTGAAGCTTTCTTT
TRBV5-1	TRBJ1-4	.	.	CASSLGGFNEKLFF	TGCGCCAGCAGCTTGGGCGGATTCAATGAAAAACTGTTTTTT
TRBV12-3/TRBV12-4	TRBJ1-1	few	.	CASRITIGTEAFF	TGTGCCAGCAGAATTACAATAGGGACTGAAGCTTTCTTT
TRBV29-1	TRBJ2-1	few	TRBD1	CSVRDSSYGEQFF	TGCAGCGTCCGGGACAGTTCTTATGGTGAGCAGTTCTTC
TRBV5-5	TRBJ1-1	.	TRBD1	CASSLPTGFGEAFF	TGTGCCAGCAGCTTACCGACAGGGTTCGGTGAAGCTTTCTTT
TRBV9	TRBJ2-3	.	TRBD2	CASSKLAGGKDTQYF	TGTGCCAGCAGCAAGCTAGCGGGGGGCAAGGATACGCAGTATTTT
TRBV7-2	TRBJ1-5	.	.	CASSLTGRGQPQHF	TGTGCCAGCAGCTTAACCGGGAGGGGACAGCCCCAGCATTTT
TRBV7-3	TRBJ2-2	.	TRBD1	CASSLTPSGGSGELFF	TGTGCCAGCAGCTTAACCCCGTCAGGGGGCTCCGGGGAGCTGTTTTTT
TRBV5-1	TRBJ2-5	few	.	CASSLFYGGRQETQYF	TGCGCCAGCAGCTTGTTTTACGGGGGACGTCAAGAGACCCAGTACTTC
TRBV21-1	TRBJ1-2	.	.	CASSNHSEANYGYTF	TGTGCCAGCAGCAACCACTCAGAGGCGAACTATGGCTACACCTTC
TRBV24-1	TRBJ2-5	.	.	CATSRGAPETQYF	TGTGCCACCAGTCGAGGGGCCCCTGAGACCCAGTACTTC
TRBV12-3/TRBV12-4	TRBJ2-7	few	.	CASSADIVYEQYF	TGTGCCAGCAGCGCGGACATTGTCTACGAGCAGTACTTC
TRBV6-4	TRBJ1-4	once	.	CASSAPGTNEKLFF	TGTGCCAGCAGTGCCCCCGGGACTAATGAAAAACTGTTTTTT
TRBV5-1	TRBJ2-2	.	.	CASREVLNTGELFF	TGCGCCAGCAGGGAGGTACTGAACACCGGGGAGCTGTTTTTT
TRBV7-9	TRBJ2-7	.	.	CASSATGVQGFEQYF	TGTGCCAGCAGCGCCACCGGAGTACAGGGATTCGAGCAGTACTTC
TRBV20-1	TRBJ1-2	.	.	CSARGQPDLWGYTF	TGCAGTGCTAGGGGGCAGCCAGACCTTTGGGGCTACACCTTC
TRBV10-3	TRBJ2-7	.	.	CAISEGRSEQYF	TGTGCCATCAGTGAGGGGCGGTCGGAGCAGTACTTC
TRBV12-3/TRBV12-4	TRBJ2-5	.	TRBD2	CASSLRRGSETQYF	TGTGCCAGCAGTTTAAGGCGGGGGTCAGAGACCCAGTACTTC
TRBV25-1	TRBJ2-5	.	.	CASSSWAEETQYF	TGTGCCAGCAGCTCATGGGCAGAAGAGACCCAGTACTTC
TRBV5-1	TRBJ1-2	.	TRBD1	CASSLGQADPGGYTF	TGCGCCAGCAGCCTGGGACAGGCGGACCCTGGGGGCTACACCTTC
TRBV6-1	TRBJ2-7	few	.	CASNVGGHDYEQYF	TGTGCCAGCAATGTAGGGGGGCACGACTACGAGCAGTACTTC
TRBV28	TRBJ2-7	.	.	CASSNRGTHSYEQYF	TGTGCCAGCAGTAACCGCGGCACGCACTCCTACGAGCAGTACTTC
TRBV5-1	TRBJ2-3	.	.	CASSLVPGDYTQYF	TGCGCCAGCAGCTTGGTTCCTGGAGATTATACGCAGTATTTT
TRBV20-1	TRBJ2-3	few	.	CSASRSGRRGTQYF	TGCAGTGCTAGCCGGTCGGGTCGACGGGGTACGCAGTATTTT
TRBV20-1	TRBJ2-3	.	TRBD2	CSALGTSGSTDTQYF	TGCAGTGCCCTCGGGACTAGCGGGAGCACAGATACGCAGTATTTT
TRBV29-1	TRBJ2-3	few	.	CSVERAQPGPDTQYF	TGCAGCGTTGAAAGAGCCCAGCCGGGCCCAGATACGCAGTATTTT